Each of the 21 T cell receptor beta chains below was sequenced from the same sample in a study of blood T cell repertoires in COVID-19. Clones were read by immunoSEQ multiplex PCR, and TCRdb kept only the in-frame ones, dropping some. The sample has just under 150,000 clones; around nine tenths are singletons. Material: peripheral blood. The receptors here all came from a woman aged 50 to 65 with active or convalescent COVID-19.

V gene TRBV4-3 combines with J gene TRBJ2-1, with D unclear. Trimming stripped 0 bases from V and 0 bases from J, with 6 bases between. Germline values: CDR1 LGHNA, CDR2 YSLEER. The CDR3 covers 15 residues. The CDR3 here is CASSQDEASYNEQFF. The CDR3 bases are TGCGCCAGCAGCCAAGATGAAGCCTCCTACAATGAGCAGTTCTTC.

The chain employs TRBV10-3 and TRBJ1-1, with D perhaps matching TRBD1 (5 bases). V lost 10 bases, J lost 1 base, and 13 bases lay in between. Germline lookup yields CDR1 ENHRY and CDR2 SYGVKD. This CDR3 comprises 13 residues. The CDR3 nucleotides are TGTGCCACGGGAGTGGGGGAGAACACTGAAGCTTTCTTT. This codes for CATGVGENTEAFF.

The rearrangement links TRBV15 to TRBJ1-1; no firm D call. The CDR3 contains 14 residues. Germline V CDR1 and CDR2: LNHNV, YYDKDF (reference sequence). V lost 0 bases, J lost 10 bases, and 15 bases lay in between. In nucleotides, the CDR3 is TGTGCCACCAGCAGAGATCTCATCTTACGAGGAGCTTTCTTT. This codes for CATSRDLILRGAFF.

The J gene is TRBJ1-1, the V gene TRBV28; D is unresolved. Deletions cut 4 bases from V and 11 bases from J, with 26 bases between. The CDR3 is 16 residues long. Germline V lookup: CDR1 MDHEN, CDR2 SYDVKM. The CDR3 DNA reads TGTGCCAGCAGTTCCCCACCCACAGCCTCCTATTCGGGGGCTTTCTTT. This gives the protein CASSSPPTASYSGAFF.

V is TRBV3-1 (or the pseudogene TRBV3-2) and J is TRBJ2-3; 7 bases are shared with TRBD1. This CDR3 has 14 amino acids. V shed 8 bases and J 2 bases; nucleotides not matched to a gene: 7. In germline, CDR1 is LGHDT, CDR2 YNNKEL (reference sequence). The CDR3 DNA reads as TGTGCCAGCTCGCCGGGACAGTACACAGATACGCAGTATTTT. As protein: CASSPGQYTDTQYF.

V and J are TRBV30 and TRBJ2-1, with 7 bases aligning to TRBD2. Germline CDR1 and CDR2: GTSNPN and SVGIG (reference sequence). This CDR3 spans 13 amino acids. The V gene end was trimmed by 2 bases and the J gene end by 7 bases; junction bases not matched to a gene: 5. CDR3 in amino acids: CAWSPGLVNEQFF. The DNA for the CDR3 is TGTGCCTGGAGTCCCGGACTAGTGAATGAGCAGTTCTTC.

The chain's CDR3 is CASIPTPGGNTEAFF. As DNA, the CDR3 is TGTGCCAGCATCCCTACTCCAGGGGGCAACACTGAAGCTTTCTTT. This chain links TRBV7-2 with TRBJ1-1; the match to TRBD1 covers 8 bases. CDR1 is SGHTA and CDR2 is FQGNSA in the germline V gene. Losses at the gene ends were 7 bases for V and 2 bases for J; bases not matched to a gene: 9. The CDR3 length is 15 residues.

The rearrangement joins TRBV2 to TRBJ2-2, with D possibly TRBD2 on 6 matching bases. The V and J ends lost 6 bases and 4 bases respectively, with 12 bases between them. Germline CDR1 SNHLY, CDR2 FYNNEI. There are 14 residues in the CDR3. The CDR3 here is CASRWDSFTGELFF. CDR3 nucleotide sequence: TGTGCCAGCAGATGGGACTCCTTCACCGGGGAGCTGTTTTTT. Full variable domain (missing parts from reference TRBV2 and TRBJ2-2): EPEVTQTPSHQVTQMGQEVILRCVPISNHLYFYWYRQILGQKVEFLVSFYNNEISEKSEIFDDQFSVERPDGSNFTLKIRSTKLEDSAMYFCASRWDSFTGELFFGEGSRLTVL.

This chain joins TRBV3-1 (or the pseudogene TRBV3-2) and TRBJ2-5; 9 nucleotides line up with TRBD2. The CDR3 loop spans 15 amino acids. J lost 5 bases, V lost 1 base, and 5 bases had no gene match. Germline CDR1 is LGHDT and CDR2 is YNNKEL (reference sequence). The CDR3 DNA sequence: TGTGCCAGCAGCCAAGGGAGGACTAGCGTGGAGACCCAGTACTTC. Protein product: CASSQGRTSVETQYF.

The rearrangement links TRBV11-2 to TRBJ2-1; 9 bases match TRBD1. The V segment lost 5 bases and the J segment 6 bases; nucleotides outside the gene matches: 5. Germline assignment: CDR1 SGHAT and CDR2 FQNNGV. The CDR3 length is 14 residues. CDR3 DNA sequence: TGTGCCAGCAGCCGGACAGGGGTTGGCAATGAGCAGTTCTTC. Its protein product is CASSRTGVGNEQFF.

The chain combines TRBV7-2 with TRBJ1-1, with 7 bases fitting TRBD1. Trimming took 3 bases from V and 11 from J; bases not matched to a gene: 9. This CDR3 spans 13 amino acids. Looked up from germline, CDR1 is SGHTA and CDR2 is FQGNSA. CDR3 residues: CASSFGQAVDAFF. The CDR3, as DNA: TGTGCCAGCAGCTTTGGACAGGCTGTAGATGCTTTCTTT.

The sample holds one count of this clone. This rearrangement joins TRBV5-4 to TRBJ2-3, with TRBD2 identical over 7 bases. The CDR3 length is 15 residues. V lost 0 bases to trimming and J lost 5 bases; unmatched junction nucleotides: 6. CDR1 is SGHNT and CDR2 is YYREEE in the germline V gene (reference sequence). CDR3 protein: CASSLAGAGEDTQYF. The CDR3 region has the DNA TGTGCCAGCAGCTTGGCGGGCGCGGGGGAAGATACGCAGTATTTT.

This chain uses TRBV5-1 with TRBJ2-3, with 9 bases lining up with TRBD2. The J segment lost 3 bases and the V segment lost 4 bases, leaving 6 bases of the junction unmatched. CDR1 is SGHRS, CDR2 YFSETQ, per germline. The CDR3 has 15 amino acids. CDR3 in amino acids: CASSVAGERTDTQYF. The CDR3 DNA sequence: TGCGCCAGCAGCGTAGCGGGAGAAAGGACAGATACGCAGTATTTT.

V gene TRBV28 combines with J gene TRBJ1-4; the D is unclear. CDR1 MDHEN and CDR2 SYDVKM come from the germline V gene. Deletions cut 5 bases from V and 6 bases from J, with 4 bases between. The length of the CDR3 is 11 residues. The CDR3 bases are TGTGCCAGCAGTCCAGATGAAAAACTGTTTTTT. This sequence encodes CASSPDEKLFF.

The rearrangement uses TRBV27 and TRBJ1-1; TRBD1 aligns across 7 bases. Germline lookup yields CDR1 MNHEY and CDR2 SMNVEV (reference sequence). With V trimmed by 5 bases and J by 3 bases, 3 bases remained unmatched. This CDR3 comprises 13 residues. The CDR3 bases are TGTGCCAGCAGTATGGACAGGCACACTGAAGCTTTCTTT. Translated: CASSMDRHTEAFF.

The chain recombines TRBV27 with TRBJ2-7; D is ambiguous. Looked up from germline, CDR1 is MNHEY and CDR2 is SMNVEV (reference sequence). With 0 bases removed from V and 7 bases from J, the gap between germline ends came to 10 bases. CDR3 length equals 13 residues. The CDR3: CASSLSMRVEQYF. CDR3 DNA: TGTGCCAGCAGTTTATCGATGCGTGTAGAGCAGTACTTC.

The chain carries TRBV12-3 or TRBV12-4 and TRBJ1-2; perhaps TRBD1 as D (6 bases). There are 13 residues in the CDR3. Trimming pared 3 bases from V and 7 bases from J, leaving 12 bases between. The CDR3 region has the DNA TGTGCCAGCAGTTTGGGGACAAGCCCTGGCTACACCTTC. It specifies CASSLGTSPGYTF.

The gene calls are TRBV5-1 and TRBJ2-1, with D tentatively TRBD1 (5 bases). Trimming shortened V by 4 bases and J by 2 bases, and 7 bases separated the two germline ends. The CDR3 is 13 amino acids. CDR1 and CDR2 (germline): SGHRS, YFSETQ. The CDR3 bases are TGCGCCAGCAGCCCGGACACCTACAATGAGCAGTTCTTC. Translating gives CASSPDTYNEQFF.

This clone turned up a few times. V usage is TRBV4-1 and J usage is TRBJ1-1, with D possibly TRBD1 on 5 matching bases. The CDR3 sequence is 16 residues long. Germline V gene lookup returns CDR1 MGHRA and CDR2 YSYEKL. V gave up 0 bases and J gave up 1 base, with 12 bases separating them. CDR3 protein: CASSQEQVLPNTEAFF. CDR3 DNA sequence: TGCGCCAGCAGCCAAGAACAGGTGCTTCCGAACACTGAAGCTTTCTTT.

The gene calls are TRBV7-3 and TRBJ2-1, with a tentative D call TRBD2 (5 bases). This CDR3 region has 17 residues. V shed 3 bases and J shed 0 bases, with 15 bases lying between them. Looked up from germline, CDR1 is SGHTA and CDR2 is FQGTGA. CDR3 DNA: TGTGCCAGCAGCTTTACCACCGTGGCGGGCTCCTACAATGAGCAGTTCTTC. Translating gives CASSFTTVAGSYNEQFF.

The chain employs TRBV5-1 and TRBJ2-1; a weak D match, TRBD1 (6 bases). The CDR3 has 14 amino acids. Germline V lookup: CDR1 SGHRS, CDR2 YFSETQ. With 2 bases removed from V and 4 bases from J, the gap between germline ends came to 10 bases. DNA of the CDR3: TGCGCCAGCAGCTTAAACCAGGGGTACAATGAGCAGTTCTTC. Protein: CASSLNQGYNEQFF. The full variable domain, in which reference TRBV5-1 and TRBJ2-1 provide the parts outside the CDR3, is KAGVTQTPRYLIKTRGQQVTLSCSPISGHRSVSWYQQTPGQGLQFLFEYFSETQRNKGNFPGRFSGRQFSNSRSEMNVSTLELGDSALYLCASSLNQGYNEQFFGPGTRLTVL.